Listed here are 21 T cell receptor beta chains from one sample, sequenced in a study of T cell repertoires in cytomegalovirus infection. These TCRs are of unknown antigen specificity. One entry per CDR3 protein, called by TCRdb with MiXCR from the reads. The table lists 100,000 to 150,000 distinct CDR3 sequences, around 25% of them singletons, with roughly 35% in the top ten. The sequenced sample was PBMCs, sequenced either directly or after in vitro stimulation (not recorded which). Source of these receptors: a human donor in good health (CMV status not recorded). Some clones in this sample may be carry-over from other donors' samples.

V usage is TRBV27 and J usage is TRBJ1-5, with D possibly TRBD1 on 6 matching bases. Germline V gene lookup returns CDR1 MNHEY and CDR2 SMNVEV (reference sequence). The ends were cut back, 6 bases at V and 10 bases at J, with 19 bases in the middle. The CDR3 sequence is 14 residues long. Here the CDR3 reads CASSVLPGAGPQHF. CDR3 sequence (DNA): TGTGCCAGCAGCGTGCTCCCAGGGGCTGGCCCCCAGCATTTT.

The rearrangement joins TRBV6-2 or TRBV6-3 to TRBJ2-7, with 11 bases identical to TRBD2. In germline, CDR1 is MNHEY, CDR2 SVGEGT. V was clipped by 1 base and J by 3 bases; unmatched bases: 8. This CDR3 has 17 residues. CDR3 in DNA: TGTGCCAGCAGTTACTATCCCACTAGCGGGAGCTTCTACGAGCAGTACTTC. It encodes CASSYYPTSGSFYEQYF.

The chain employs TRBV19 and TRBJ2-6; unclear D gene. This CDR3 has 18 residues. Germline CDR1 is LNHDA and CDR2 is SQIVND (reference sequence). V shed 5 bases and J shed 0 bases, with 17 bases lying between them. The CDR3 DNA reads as TGTGCCAGTAGTCCGGGCCTCCGTCACGACTCTGGGGCCAACGTCCTGACTTTC. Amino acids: CASSPGLRHDSGANVLTF.

The CDR3, as DNA: TGTGCCAGCAGCCTTCCACCCGGGGAGACCCAGTACTTC. Residues: CASSLPPGETQYF. The V gene is TRBV7-9, the J gene TRBJ2-5; D is unclear. Germline V gives CDR1 SEHNR, CDR2 FQNEAQ (reference sequence). V lost 5 bases, J lost 5 bases, and 12 bases lay in between. This CDR3 comprises 13 residues.

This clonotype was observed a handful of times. CDR3 amino acids: CASSQGDSANYGYTF. CDR3 nucleotide sequence: TGCGCCAGCAGCCAAGGGGACTCCGCTAACTATGGCTACACCTTC. The chain recombines TRBV4-1 with TRBJ1-2; maybe TRBD1 (5 bases). The CDR3 length is 15 residues. Germline loops: CDR1 MGHRA, CDR2 YSYEKL. V lost 1 base to trimming and J lost 0 bases, with 9 bases between them.

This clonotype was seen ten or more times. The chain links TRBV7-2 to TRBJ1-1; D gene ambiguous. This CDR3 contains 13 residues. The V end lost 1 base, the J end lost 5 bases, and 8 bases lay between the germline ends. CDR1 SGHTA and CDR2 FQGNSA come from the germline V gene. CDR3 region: CASSLGPRTEAFF. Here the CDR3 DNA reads TGTGCCAGCAGCTTAGGACCGAGGACTGAAGCTTTCTTT.

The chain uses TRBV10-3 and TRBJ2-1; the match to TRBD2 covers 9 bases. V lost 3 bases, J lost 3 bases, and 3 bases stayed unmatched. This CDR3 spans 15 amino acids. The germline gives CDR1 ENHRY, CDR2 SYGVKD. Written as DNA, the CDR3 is TGTGCCATCAGTGACGCGGGAGGGAGCTACAATGAGCAGTTCTTC. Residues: CAISDAGGSYNEQFF.

DNA of the CDR3: TGTGCCAGCAGTGAGGCGGGAGGCTTGGGCACTGAAGCTTTCTTT. Translation gives CASSEAGGLGTEAFF. The J gene is TRBJ1-1, the V gene TRBV25-1; D is unclear. Germline V CDR1 and CDR2: MGHDK, SYGVNS. V shed 3 bases and J shed 4 bases, with 15 bases lying between them. This CDR3 comprises 15 residues.

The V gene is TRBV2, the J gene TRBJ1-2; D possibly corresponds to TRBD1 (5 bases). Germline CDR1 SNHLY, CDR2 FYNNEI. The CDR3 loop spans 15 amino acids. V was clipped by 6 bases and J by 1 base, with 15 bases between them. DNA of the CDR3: TGTGCCAGCAGCCCCGAGGGGAGGGGTAACTATGGCTACACCTTC. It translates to CASSPEGRGNYGYTF.

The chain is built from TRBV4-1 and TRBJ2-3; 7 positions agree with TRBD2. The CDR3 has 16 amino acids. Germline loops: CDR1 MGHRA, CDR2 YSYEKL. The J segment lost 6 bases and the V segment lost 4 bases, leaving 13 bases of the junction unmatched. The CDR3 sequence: CASSPAVAGASDTQYF. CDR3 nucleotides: TGCGCCAGCAGCCCGGCGGTGGCGGGAGCTTCGGATACGCAGTATTTT.

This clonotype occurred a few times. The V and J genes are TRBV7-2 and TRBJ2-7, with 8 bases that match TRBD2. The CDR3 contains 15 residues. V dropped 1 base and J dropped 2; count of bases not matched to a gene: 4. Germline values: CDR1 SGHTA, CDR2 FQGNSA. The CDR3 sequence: CASSLVAGGAYEQYF. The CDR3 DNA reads TGTGCCAGCAGCTTAGTGGCGGGAGGAGCCTACGAGCAGTACTTC.

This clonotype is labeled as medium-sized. The CDR3 DNA reads TGTGCCAGCAGCTCAAGACAGGGTACCTTCTTCGATACGCAGTATTTT. Its protein product is CASSSRQGTFFDTQYF. The genes are TRBV7-2 and TRBJ2-3; 7 bases are a match to TRBD1. The CDR3 covers 16 residues. Germline V gene sequence: CDR1 SGHTA, CDR2 FQGNSA. The J segment lost 6 bases and the V segment lost 4 bases, leaving 13 bases of the junction unmatched.

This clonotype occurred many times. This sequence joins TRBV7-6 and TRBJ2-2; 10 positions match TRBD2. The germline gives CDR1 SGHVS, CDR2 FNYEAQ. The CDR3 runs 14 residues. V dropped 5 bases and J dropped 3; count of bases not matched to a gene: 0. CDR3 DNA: TGTGCCAGCAGCGGACTAGCGGACACCGGGGAGCTGTTTTTT. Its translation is CASSGLADTGELFF. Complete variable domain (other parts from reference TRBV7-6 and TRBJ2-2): GAGVSQSPRYKVTKRGQDVALRCDPISGHVSLYWYRQALGQGPEFLTYFNYEAQQDKSGLPNDRFSAERPEGSISTLTIQRTEQRDSAMYRCASSGLADTGELFFGEGSRLTVL.

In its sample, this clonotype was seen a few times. This chain's CDR3 is CSARDWGRAADTQYF. CDR3 coding DNA: TGCAGTGCTAGAGATTGGGGCAGGGCAGCAGATACGCAGTATTTT. V and J are TRBV20-1 and TRBJ2-3; tentatively, D is TRBD1 (5 bases). The V and J ends lost 0 bases and 4 bases respectively, with 14 bases between them. Germline V gives CDR1 DFQATT, CDR2 SNEGSKA (reference sequence). CDR3 length: 15 residues.

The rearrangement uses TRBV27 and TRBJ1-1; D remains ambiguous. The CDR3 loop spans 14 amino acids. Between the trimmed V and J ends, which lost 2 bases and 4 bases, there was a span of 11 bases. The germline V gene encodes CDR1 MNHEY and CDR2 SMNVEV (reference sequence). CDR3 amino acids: CASSLGGQATEAFF. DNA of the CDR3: TGTGCCAGCAGTTTAGGAGGCCAGGCCACTGAAGCTTTCTTT.

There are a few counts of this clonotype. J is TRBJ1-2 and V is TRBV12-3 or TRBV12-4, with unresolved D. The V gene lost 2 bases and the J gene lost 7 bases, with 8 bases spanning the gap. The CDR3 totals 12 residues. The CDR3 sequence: CASSLQAVGYTF. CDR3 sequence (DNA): TGTGCCAGCAGTTTACAGGCTGTTGGCTACACCTTC.

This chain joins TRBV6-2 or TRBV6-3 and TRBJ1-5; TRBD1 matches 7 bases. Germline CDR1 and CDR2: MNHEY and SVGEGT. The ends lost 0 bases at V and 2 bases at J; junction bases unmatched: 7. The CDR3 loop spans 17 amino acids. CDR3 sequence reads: CASSYSTGAGGNQPQHF. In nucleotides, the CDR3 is TGTGCCAGCAGTTACTCTACAGGGGCCGGCGGCAATCAGCCCCAGCATTTT.

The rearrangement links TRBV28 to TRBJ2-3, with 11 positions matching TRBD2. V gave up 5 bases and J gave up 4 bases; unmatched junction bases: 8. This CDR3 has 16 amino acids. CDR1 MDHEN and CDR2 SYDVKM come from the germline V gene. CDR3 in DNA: TGTGCCAGCAGTGGCCTGACTAGCGGGAACGCAGATACGCAGTATTTT. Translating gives CASSGLTSGNADTQYF.

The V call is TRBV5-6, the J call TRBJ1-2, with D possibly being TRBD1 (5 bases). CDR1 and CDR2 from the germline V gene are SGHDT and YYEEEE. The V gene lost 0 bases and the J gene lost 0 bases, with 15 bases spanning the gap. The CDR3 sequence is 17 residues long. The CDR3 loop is CASSLGRLSGANYGYTF. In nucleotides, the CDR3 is TGTGCCAGCAGCTTGGGACGGCTCTCGGGGGCTAACTATGGCTACACCTTC.

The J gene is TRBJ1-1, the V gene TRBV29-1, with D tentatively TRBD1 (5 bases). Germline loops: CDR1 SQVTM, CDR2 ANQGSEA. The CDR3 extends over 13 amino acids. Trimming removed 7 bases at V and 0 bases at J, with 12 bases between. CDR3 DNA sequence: TGCAGCGGCTGGGGGAGGGTGAACACTGAAGCTTTCTTT. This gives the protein CSGWGRVNTEAFF.

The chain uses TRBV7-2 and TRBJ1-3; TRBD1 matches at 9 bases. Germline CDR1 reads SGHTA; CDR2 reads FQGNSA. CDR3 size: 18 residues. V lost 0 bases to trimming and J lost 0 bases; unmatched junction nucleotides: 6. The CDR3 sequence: CASSLAIQGASSGNTIYF. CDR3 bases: TGTGCCAGCAGCTTAGCGATACAGGGGGCGAGCTCTGGAAACACCATATATTTT.